This record covers a single T cell receptor (beta chain). Its antigen is unknown. Trimming pared 3 bases from V and 9 bases from J, leaving 6 bases between. Germline lookup yields CDR1 SEHNR and CDR2 FQNEAQ (reference sequence). There are 11 residues in the CDR3. The data belong to a study of T cells in Graves' hyperthyroidism and ophthalmopathy. Researchers took RNA transcripts and amplified the TCR beta CDR3 regions from them. When the TCR CDR3 underwent first-round RT-PCR, the HTBI primer set was used. TCRdb called the multiplex PCR reads again in MiXCR, with one record for every CDR3 protein. In the table there are about 480,000 distinct CDR3 sequences, 13% to 15% of which are singletons. Whole-study findings and limits: Blood samples included most of the expanded thyroid clonotypes exceeding 0.001.

The chain uses TRBV7-9 and TRBJ2-1, with D unclear. Sequencing was carried out using blood. The sequence was obtained from a young woman with Graves' hyperthyroidism. CDR3 DNA sequence: TGTGCCAGCAGCTTTGGTTCTGAGCAGTTCTTC. It is translated as CASSFGSEQFF.